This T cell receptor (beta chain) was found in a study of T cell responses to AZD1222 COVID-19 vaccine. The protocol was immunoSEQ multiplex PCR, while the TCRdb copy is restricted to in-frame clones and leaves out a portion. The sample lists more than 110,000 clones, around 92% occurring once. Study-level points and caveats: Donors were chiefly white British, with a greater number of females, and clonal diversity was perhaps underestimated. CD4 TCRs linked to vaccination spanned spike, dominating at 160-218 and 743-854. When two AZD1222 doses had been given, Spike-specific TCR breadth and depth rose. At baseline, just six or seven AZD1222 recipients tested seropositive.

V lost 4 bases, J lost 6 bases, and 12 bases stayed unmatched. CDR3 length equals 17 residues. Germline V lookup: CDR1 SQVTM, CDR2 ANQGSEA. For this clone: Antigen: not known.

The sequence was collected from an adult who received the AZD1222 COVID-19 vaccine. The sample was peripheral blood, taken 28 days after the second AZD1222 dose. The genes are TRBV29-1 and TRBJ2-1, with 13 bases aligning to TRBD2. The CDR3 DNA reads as TGCAGCGTTGCGTGGGGCCTACTAGCGGGAGGGGGCAATGAGCAGTTCTTC. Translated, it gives CSVAWGLLAGGGNEQFF.